This T cell receptor (beta chain) was identified during a study of T cell clonality in common variable immunodeficiency. This CDR3 region has 13 residues. The J segment lost 5 bases and the V segment lost 5 bases, leaving 4 bases of the junction unmatched. Germline V lookup: CDR1 SGHNT, CDR2 YYREEE (reference sequence). Whole-study findings and limits: T cell subpopulation sequencing would be needed to explain CVID clonality. Compared with healthy controls, CVID subjects showed increased TCRbeta clonality, mostly in about a third.

Profiled with immunoSEQ multiplex PCR; TCRdb holds only in-frame clones, not every one. Listed for the sample are some 52,000 clones, none seen a single time. Ten or more counts support this clone. Its cognate antigen is unknown. The read finishes 3 residues shy of the CDR3 end, and the germline J gene is used to complete it. The sequencing input was peripheral blood mononuclear cells. The receptor's source is a person aged 18 to 75 in good health. The chain is built from TRBV5-4 and TRBJ1-1; 9 nucleotides align to TRBD1. CDR3 region: CASSTGGRTEAFF. The CDR3 DNA, read in part, is TGTGCCAGCAGTACAGGGGGCCGGACTGAA.